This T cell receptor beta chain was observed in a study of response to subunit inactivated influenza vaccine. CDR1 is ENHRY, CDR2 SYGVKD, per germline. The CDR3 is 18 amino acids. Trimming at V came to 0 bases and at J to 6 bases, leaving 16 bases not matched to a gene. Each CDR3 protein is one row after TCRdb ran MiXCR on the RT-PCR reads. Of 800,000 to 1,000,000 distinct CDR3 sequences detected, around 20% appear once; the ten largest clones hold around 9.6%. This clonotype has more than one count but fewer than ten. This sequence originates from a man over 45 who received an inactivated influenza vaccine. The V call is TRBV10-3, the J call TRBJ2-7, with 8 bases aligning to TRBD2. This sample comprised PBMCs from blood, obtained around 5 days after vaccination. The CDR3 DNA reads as TGTGCCATCAGTGAGTCGGCTTCAACTAGCGGTAGGTTCTCCGAGCAGTACTTC. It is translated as CAISESASTSGRFSEQYF.